This TCR beta chain was sequenced in a study of low-dose radiotherapy and immunotherapy resistance in tumors (dated by TCRdb to between 2021 and 2023). Turning to the overall study: Cohort 1 received 0.5 Gy per fraction every 2 weeks, with a prescribed total PTV dose of 6.5 Gy. Eight patients were included in the translational analysis, namely three from the first dose cohort plus the first five from the second dose cohort. For Cohort 2, the dose was 1 Gy per fraction given every two weeks, adding up to 13 Gy in total across 26 weeks. Patients took aspirin 300 mg orally once daily for four cycles, starting on cycle 1 day 1. Nivolumab and ipilimumab were both given intravenously, with nivolumab at a 240 mg flat dose every two weeks and ipilimumab at 1 mg/kg every six weeks. Cyclophosphamide 200 mg/m2 was administered intravenously every two weeks, one day before each radiation and immunotherapy administration. The trial did not randomize participants into treatment groups.

This clonotype was picked up many times. Its antigen has not been determined. No base qualities exist here, and no much larger clone lies one base off it. The time point label corresponds to: before trial treatment. Donors were enrolled in RACIN, a single-arm phase I dose-escalation trial in which nivolumab, ipilimumab, aspirin, low-dose cyclophosphamide and low-dose radiotherapy were combined. Patients were eligible if they had advanced solid tumors that were TIL-negative. From cysteine to phenylalanine, the CDR3 is 15 amino acids long. The retained sequence is limited to the CDR3, 45 bases, with the frame set at the first base. V sheds 3 bases and J sheds 6 bases, leaving 15 bases between their ends. Via the germline V gene, CDR1 is MGHRA and CDR2 YSYEKL. Data came from an Illumina HiSeq 2500. First-strand cDNA was synthesized with Superscript III and a set of TRAV- and TRBV-specific primers, covering both TCRalpha and TCRbeta chains. TCRs were amplified with Phusion for 15 to 25 PCR cycles using a constant-region primer together with the adapter attached to the V primers. Amplification of the isolated mRNA was done with the MessageAmp II aRNA Amplification Kit, which involved a roughly 16-hour in vitro transcription at 37 degrees C. The Dynabeads mRNA DIRECT Purification Kit was used to isolate mRNA for TCR sequencing. A second approximately 24-cycle Phusion PCR added indexed Illumina adapters, and products were purified with AMPure XP beads. As for the authors' bioinformatics: Using custom Perl scripts, TCR sequences encoding the same protein were pooled, out-of-frame sequences were removed, and the abundance of each clonotype was computed. Any TCR sequence supported by only a single read was excluded from analysis. The metrics used to describe the repertoires included Shannon entropy, Gini index, clonality, richness, and the frequency of TCRs shared between repertoires. The public reads were reprocessed in TCRdb via fastp at Q25 and MiXCR, keeping in-frame beta chains. Every CDR3 protein is listed once, alongside the most common genes and DNA of its rows. The V and J calls reflect TCRdb's pipeline rather than the authors' work. The sample contains 65,000 to 100,000 distinct CDR3 sequences, roughly a sixth of them found a single time. The biggest ten clones account for 2.8% of the sample.

This specimen consisted of PBMCs, obtained before treatment. The clonotype was recovered from a male donor with prostate cancer. The chain is made from TRBV4-1 and TRBJ1-5; TRBD1 could be the D gene, as 5 bases match. The nucleotide sequence reads TGCGCCAGCAGCCACTCGATGGGGCTAGGTCAGCCCCAGCATTTT. This encodes CASSHSMGLGQPQHF.